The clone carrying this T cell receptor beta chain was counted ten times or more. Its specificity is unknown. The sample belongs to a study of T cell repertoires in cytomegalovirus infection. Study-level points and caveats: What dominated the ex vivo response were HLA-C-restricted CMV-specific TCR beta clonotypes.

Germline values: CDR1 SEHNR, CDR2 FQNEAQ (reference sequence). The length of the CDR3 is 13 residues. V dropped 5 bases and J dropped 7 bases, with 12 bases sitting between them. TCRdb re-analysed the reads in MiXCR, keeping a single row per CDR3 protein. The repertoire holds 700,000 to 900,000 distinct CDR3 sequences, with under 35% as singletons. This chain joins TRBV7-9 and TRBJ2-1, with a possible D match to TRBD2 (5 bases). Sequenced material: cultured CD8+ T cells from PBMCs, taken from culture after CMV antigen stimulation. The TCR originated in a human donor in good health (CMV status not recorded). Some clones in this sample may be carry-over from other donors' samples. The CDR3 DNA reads TGTGCCAGCAGCCTGGACTTGCGGAATGAGCAGTTCTTC. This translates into CASSLDLRNEQFF.